This T cell receptor beta chain derives from a study of blood T cell repertoires in COVID-19. Patients of the Seattle cohort, enrolled during active infection, were followed longitudinally. V lost 0 bases and J 2 bases, leaving 10 bases between the germline ends. Germline values: CDR1 SGDLS, CDR2 YYNGEE. CDR3 length: 15 amino acids. Profiling relied on immunoSEQ multiplex PCR, and the TCRdb table lists in-frame clones only, not all of them. This repertoire shows about 220,000 clones, 82% found once; its top ten account for 5.2%. This sequence was found in a woman in her seventies with COVID-19, enrolled during active disease. This sequence joins TRBV9 and TRBJ2-3; D is possibly TRBD2 (6 bases). The specimen sequenced was peripheral blood. CDR3 sequence (DNA): TGTGCCAGCAGCGTAGGGGGAGGCCCCACAGATACGCAGTATTTT. As protein: CASSVGGGPTDTQYF.